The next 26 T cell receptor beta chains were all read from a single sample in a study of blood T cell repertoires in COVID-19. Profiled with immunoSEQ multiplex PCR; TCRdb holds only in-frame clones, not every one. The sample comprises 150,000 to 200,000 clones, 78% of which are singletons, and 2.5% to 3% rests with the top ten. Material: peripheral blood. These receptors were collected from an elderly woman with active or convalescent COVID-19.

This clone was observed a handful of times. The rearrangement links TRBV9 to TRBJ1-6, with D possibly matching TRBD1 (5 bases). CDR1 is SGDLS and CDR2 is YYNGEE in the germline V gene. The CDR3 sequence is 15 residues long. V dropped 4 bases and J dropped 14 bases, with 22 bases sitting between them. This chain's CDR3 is CASSPSPQGSRALHF. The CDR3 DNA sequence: TGTGCCAGCAGCCCCAGTCCGCAGGGTAGTAGGGCCCTCCACTTT.

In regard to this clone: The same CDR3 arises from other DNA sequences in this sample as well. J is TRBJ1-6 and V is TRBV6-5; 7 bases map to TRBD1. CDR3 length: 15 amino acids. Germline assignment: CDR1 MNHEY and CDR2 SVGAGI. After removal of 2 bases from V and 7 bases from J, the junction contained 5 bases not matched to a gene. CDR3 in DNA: TGTGCCAGCAGTTACGGGGGCAGGGGGAATTCACCCCTCCACTTT. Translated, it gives CASSYGGRGNSPLHF.

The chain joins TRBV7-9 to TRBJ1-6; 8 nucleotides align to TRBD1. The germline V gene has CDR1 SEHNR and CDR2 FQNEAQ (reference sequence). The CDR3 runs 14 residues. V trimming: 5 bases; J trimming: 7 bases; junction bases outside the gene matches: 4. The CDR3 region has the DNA TGTGCCAGCAGCCCAGGACAGGGCAATTCACCCCTCCACTTT. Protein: CASSPGQGNSPLHF.

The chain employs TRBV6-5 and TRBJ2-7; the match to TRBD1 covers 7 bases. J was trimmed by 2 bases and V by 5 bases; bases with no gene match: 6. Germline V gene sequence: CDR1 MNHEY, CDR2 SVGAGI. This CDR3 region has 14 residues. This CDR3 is CASSRTGTAYEQYF. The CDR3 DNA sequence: TGTGCCAGCAGTCGCACCGGGACAGCCTACGAGCAGTACTTC.

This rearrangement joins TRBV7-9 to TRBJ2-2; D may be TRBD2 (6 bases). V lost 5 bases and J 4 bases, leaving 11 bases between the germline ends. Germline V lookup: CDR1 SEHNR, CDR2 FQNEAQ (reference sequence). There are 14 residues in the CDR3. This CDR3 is CASSRTEGTGELFF. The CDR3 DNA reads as TGTGCCAGCAGCCGGACGGAGGGCACCGGGGAGCTGTTTTTT.

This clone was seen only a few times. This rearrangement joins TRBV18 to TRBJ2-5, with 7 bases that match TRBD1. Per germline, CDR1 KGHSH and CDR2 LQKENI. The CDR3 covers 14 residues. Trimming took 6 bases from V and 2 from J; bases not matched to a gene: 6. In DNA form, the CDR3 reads TGTGCCAGCTCCTACGACAGGGTTCAAGAGACCCAGTACTTC. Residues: CASSYDRVQETQYF.

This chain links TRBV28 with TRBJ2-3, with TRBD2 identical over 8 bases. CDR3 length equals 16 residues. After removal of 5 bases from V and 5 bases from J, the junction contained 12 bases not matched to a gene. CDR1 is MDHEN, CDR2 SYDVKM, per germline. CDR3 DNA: TGTGCCAGCAGTGCTCCTCGGGGGGGCACGGGAGATACGCAGTATTTT. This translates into CASSAPRGGTGDTQYF.

The CDR3 here is CASRPLAGGQETQYF. CDR3 DNA sequence: TGTGCCAGCAGACCTCTAGCGGGGGGACAAGAGACCCAGTACTTC. The rearrangement joins TRBV7-7 to TRBJ2-5; TRBD2 aligns across 11 bases. Looked up from germline, CDR1 is SSHAT and CDR2 is FNYEAQ (reference sequence). The CDR3 runs to 15 residues. V was pared by 6 bases and J by 2 bases, with 5 bases of the junction left unmatched. Looking up the rest from reference TRBV7-7 and TRBJ2-5 gives the full variable domain: GAGVSQSPRYKVTKRGQDVTLRCDPISSHATLYWYQQALGQGPEFLTYFNYEAQPDKSGLPSDRFSAERPEGSISTLTIQRTEQRDSAMYRCASRPLAGGQETQYFGPGTRLLVL.

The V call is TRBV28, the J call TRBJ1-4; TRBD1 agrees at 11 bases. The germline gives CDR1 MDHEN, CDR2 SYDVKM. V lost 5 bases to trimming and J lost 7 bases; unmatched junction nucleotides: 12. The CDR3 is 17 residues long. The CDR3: CASSPTGTGGFFEKLFF. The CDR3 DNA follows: TGTGCCAGCAGTCCGACCGGGACAGGGGGTTTTTTTGAAAAACTGTTTTTT.

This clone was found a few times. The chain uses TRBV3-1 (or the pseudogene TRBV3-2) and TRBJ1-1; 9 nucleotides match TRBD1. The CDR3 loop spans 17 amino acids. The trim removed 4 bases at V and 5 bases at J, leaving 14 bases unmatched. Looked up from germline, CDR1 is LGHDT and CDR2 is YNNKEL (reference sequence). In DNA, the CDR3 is TGTGCCAGCAGCCCCAGCCCGGGACAGGGTTGGGGGACTGAAGCTTTCTTT. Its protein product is CASSPSPGQGWGTEAFF.

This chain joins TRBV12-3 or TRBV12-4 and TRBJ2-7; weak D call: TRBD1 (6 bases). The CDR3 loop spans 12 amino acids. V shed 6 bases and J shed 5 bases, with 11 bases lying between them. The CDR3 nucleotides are TGTGCCAGCAGCCCAGGGGCCAACGAGCAGTACTTC. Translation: CASSPGANEQYF.

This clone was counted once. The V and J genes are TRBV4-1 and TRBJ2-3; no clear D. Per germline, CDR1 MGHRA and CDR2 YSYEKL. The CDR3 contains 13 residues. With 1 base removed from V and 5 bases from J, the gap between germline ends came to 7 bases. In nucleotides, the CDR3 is TGCGCCAGCAGCCAAGGACTCCAAGATACGCAGTATTTT. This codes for CASSQGLQDTQYF.

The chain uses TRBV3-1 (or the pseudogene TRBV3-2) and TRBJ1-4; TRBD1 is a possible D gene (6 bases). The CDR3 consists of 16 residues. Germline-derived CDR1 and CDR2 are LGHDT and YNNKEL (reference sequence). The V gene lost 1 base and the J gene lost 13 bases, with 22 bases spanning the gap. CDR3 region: CASSQVLVGQPQGLFF. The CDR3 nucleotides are TGTGCCAGCAGCCAAGTACTTGTCGGACAGCCCCAGGGACTGTTTTTT.

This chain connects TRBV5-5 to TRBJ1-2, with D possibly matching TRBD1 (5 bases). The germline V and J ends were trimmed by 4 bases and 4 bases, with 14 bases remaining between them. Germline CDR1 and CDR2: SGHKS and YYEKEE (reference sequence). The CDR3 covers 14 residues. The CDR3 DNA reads TGTGCCAGCAGCCCCCGGGCAGGGATCTATGGCTACACCTTC. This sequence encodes CASSPRAGIYGYTF.

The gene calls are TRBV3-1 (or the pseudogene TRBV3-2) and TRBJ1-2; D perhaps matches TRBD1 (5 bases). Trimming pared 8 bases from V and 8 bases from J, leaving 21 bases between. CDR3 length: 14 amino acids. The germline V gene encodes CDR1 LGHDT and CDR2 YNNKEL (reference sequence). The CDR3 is CASSAYQGYSGYTF. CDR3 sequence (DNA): TGTGCCAGCTCTGCCTACCAGGGTTATTCCGGCTACACCTTC.

The CDR3 DNA sequence: TGTGCCAGCAGCCCTTATGGACTAGCGGGGGGATCAGCAGATACGCAGTATTTT. This codes for CASSPYGLAGGSADTQYF. This rearrangement joins TRBV7-9 to TRBJ2-3, with 14 bases fitting TRBD2. This CDR3 region has 18 residues. After removal of 5 bases from V and 4 bases from J, the junction contained 11 bases not matched to a gene. Germline lookup yields CDR1 SEHNR and CDR2 FQNEAQ (reference sequence).

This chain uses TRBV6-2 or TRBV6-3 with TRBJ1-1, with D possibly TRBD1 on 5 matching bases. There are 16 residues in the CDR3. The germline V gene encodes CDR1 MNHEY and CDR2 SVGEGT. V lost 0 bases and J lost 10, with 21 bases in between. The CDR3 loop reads CASSYSTDTPTLAAFF. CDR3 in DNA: TGTGCCAGCAGTTACTCGACGGACACACCTACCTTGGCAGCTTTCTTT.

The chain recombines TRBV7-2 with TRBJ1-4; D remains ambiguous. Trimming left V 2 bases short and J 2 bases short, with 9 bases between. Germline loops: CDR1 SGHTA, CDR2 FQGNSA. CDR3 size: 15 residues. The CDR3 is CASSLSQATNEKLFF. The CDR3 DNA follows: TGTGCCAGCAGCTTAAGTCAAGCGACTAATGAAAAACTGTTTTTT.

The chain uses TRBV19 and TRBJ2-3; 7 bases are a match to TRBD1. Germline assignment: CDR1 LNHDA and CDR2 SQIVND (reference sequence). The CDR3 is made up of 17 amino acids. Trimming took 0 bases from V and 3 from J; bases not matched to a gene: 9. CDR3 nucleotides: TGTGCCAGTAGTATAGATTTTCTGACAGGGCGGACAGATACGCAGTATTTT. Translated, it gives CASSIDFLTGRTDTQYF. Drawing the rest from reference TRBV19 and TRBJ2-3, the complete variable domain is DGGITQSPKYLFRKEGQNVTLSCEQNLNHDAMYWYRQDPGQGLRLIYYSQIVNDFQKGDIAEGYSVSREKKESFPLTVTSAQKNPTAFYLCASSIDFLTGRTDTQYFGPGTRLTVL.

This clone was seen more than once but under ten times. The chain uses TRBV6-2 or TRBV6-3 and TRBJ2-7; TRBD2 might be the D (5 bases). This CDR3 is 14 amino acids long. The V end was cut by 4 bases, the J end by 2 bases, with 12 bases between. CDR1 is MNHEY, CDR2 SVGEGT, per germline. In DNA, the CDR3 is TGTGCCAGCAGTTGGGGAGCAAGGCCCTACGAGCAGTACTTC. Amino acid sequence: CASSWGARPYEQYF.

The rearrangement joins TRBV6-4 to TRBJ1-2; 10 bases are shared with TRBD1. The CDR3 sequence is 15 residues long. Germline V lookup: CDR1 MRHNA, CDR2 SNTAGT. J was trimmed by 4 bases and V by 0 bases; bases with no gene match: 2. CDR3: CASSDSGTGVYGYTF. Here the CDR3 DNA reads TGTGCCAGCAGTGACTCGGGGACAGGGGTCTATGGCTACACCTTC.

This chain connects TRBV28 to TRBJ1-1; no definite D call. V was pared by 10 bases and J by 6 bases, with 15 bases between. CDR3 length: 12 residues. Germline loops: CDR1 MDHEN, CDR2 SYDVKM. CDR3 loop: CAISTTRPEAFF. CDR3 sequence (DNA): TGTGCCATCTCCACGACACGTCCTGAAGCTTTCTTT.

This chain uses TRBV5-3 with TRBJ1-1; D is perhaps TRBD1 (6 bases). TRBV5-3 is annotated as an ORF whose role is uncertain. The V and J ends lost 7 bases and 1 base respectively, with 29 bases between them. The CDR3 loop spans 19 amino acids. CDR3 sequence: CARGTSRDTTPGSNTEAFF. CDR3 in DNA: TGTGCCAGAGGCACATCAAGGGACACCACGCCTGGCTCGAACACTGAAGCTTTCTTT.

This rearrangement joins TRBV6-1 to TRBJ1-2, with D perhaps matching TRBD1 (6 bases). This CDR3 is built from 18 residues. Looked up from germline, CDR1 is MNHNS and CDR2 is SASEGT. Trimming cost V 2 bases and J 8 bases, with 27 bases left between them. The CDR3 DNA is TGTGCCAGCAGTGAAAGTTCTCGGGCAGGGGCGAGGCTGGAGGGCTACACCTTC. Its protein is CASSESSRAGARLEGYTF.

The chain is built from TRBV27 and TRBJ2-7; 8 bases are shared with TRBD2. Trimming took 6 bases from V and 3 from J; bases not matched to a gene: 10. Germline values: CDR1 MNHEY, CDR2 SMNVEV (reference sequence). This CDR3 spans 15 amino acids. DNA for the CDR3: TGTGCCAGCAGGCGATTCGGGGGGGCACGCTACGAGCAGTACTTC. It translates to CASRRFGGARYEQYF.

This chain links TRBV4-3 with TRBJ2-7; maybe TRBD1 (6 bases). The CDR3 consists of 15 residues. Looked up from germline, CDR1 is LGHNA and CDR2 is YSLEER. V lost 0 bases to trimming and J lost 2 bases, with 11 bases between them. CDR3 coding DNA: TGCGCCAGCAGCCAAGACAGGGGCCGAACCTACGAGCAGTACTTC. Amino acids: CASSQDRGRTYEQYF.